These 20 T cell receptor beta chains were all obtained from the same sample, sequenced in a study of T cells in narcolepsy. The data were produced by immunoSEQ multiplex PCR, yet TCRdb's version contains in-frame clones alone and is incomplete. The sample lists 30,000 to 40,000 clones; 70% to 85% were seen once. The source material was memory (CD45RA-) CD4+ T cells from blood. Receptor source: a human donor in good health.

V gene TRBV5-1 combines with J gene TRBJ1-2; TRBD1 matches 7 bases. In germline, CDR1 is SGHRS, CDR2 YFSETQ. V gave up 4 bases and J gave up 7 bases; unmatched junction bases: 7. The CDR3 extends over 13 amino acids. CDR3 loop: CASSLDTGVGYTF. The CDR3 coding sequence is TGCGCCAGCAGCCTGGATACAGGGGTTGGCTACACCTTC. The complete variable domain, with remaining parts taken from reference TRBV5-1 and TRBJ1-2, reads KAGVTQTPRYLIKTRGQQVTLSCSPISGHRSVSWYQQTPGQGLQFLFEYFSETQRNKGNFPGRFSGRQFSNSRSEMNVSTLELGDSALYLCASSLDTGVGYTFGSGTRLTVV.

The gene calls are TRBV27 and TRBJ2-7; D gene unclear. Germline V gene lookup returns CDR1 MNHEY and CDR2 SMNVEV (reference sequence). The CDR3 has 12 residues. Trimming pared 6 bases from V and 7 bases from J, leaving 13 bases between. The CDR3 protein is CASRSMVGEQYF. Here the CDR3 DNA reads TGTGCCAGCAGGAGTATGGTTGGGGAGCAGTACTTC.

The CDR3 DNA reads as TGTGCCAGCCGGGACAGAGACAGCTCCTACGAGCAGTACTTC. Amino acid sequence: CASRDRDSSYEQYF. This chain connects TRBV18 to TRBJ2-7; TRBD1 matches 7 bases. Germline lookup yields CDR1 KGHSH and CDR2 LQKENI. The CDR3 loop spans 14 amino acids. J was trimmed by 0 bases and V by 8 bases; bases with no gene match: 7.

This clone came up a few times. V and J are TRBV14 and TRBJ2-7; TRBD1 aligns across 7 bases. V was pared by 2 bases and J by 2 bases, with 3 bases of the junction left unmatched. This CDR3 is 14 amino acids long. Germline V gene data show CDR1 as SGHDN and CDR2 as FVKESK. CDR3 in DNA: TGTGCCAGCAGCCAACCGGGACAGACCTACGAGCAGTACTTC. It is translated as CASSQPGQTYEQYF.

In this sample, this clone turned up a few times. The rearrangement joins TRBV7-2 to TRBJ2-2; perhaps D is TRBD1 or TRBD2 (5 bases each). Germline V gene data show CDR1 as SGHTA and CDR2 as FQGNSA. This CDR3 is 18 amino acids long. With 4 bases removed from V and 4 bases from J, the gap between germline ends came to 22 bases. CDR3 amino acids: CASSSRPGAAQATGELFF. The DNA of the CDR3 is TGTGCCAGCAGCTCACGACCCGGGGCAGCGCAGGCCACCGGGGAGCTGTTTTTT.

The J gene is TRBJ2-7, the V gene TRBV7-2; tentative D call: TRBD1 (6 bases). V was pared by 4 bases and J by 5 bases, with 15 bases between. The CDR3 totals 14 residues. Germline V CDR1 and CDR2: SGHTA, FQGNSA. The CDR3 loop reads CASSWRSQGNEQYF. For the CDR3, the DNA is TGTGCCAGCAGCTGGAGAAGTCAGGGGAACGAGCAGTACTTC.

The chain has TRBV9 and TRBJ1-3; D call uncertain. The CDR3 is made up of 18 amino acids. The germline V and J ends were trimmed by 0 bases and 3 bases, with 19 bases remaining between them. Germline assignment: CDR1 SGDLS and CDR2 YYNGEE. CDR3 protein: CASSVEGLPGMVGNTIYF. CDR3 nucleotide sequence: TGTGCCAGCAGCGTAGAGGGCCTCCCGGGGATGGTTGGAAACACCATATATTTT. The variable domain in full, completed from reference TRBV9 and TRBJ1-3, reads DSGVTQTPKHLITATGQRVTLRCSPRSGDLSVYWYQQSLDQGLQFLIQYYNGEERAKGNILERFSAQQFPDLHSELNLSSLELGDSALYFCASSVEGLPGMVGNTIYFGEGSWLTVV.

The chain has TRBV30 and TRBJ2-6; TRBD1 agrees at 8 bases. J lost 0 bases, V lost 5 bases, and 9 bases had no gene match. The germline V gene has CDR1 GTSNPN and CDR2 SVGIG (reference sequence). The CDR3 is 17 amino acids. CDR3 DNA: TGTGCCTGGGTGGGACAGGCTCTCTCCTCTGGGGCCAACGTCCTGACTTTC. Amino acid sequence: CAWVGQALSSGANVLTF.

This clone was counted once. The chain links TRBV5-1 to TRBJ2-3; 9 nucleotides agree with TRBD2. The CDR3 length is 16 residues. Germline assignment: CDR1 SGHRS and CDR2 YFSETQ. The J segment lost 5 bases and the V segment lost 0 bases, leaving 7 bases of the junction unmatched. CDR3 amino acids: CASSLVPAGGEDTQYF. The CDR3 bases are TGCGCCAGCAGCTTGGTTCCAGCGGGAGGTGAAGATACGCAGTATTTT.

This clone was found once. CDR3 in DNA: TGTGCCAGCCGCCCGACAGAGTTAGCTAACTATGGCTACACCTTC. Encoded protein: CASRPTELANYGYTF. This rearrangement joins TRBV6-1 to TRBJ1-2, with D maybe TRBD1 (5 bases). Between the trimmed V and J ends, which lost 8 bases and 0 bases, there was a span of 16 bases. The CDR3 totals 15 residues. Germline values: CDR1 MNHNS, CDR2 SASEGT.

This clone has a single count. This chain connects TRBV5-4 to TRBJ2-5; D is unresolved. The CDR3 runs 14 residues. Germline CDR1 reads SGHNT; CDR2 reads YYREEE (reference sequence). With 2 bases removed from V and 2 bases from J, the gap between germline ends came to 10 bases. CDR3 in DNA: TGTGCCAGCAGCTTATCCCTTGGGCAAGAGACCCAGTACTTC. It specifies CASSLSLGQETQYF. The variable domain in full, with the rest retrieved from reference TRBV5-4 and TRBJ2-5, is ETGVTQSPTHLIKTRGQQVTLRCSSQSGHNTVSWYQQALGQGPQFIFQYYREEENGRGNFPPRFSGLQFPNYSSELNVNALELDDSALYLCASSLSLGQETQYFGPGTRLLVL.

V and J are TRBV7-8 and TRBJ2-1, with 10 positions matching TRBD2. The CDR3 spans 14 residues. Germline CDR1 and CDR2: SGHVS and FQNEAQ. V dropped 1 base and J dropped 9; count of bases not matched to a gene: 3. The CDR3 loop is CASSLVSGGIEQFF. In nucleotides, the CDR3 is TGTGCCAGCAGCTTAGTTAGCGGGGGGATTGAGCAGTTCTTC. Drawing the rest from reference TRBV7-8 and TRBJ2-1, the complete variable domain is GAGVSQSPRYKVAKRGQDVALRCDPISGHVSLFWYQQALGQGPEFLTYFQNEAQLDKSGLPSDRFFAERPEGSVSTLKIQRTQQEDSAVYLCASSLVSGGIEQFFGPGTRLTVL.

The chain uses TRBV29-1 and TRBJ1-1; D is uncertain. Germline CDR1 is SQVTM and CDR2 is ANQGSEA. The CDR3 runs to 15 residues. Trimming cost V 3 bases and J 3 bases, with 17 bases left between them. CDR3 in DNA: TGCAGCGTTGATCCGCACGGGAGGAGGGACACTGAAGCTTTCTTT. The encoded protein is CSVDPHGRRDTEAFF.

V usage is TRBV5-4 and J usage is TRBJ2-1, with 9 bases aligning to TRBD1. In germline, CDR1 is SGHNT, CDR2 YYREEE (reference sequence). V gave up 4 bases and J gave up 8 bases; unmatched junction bases: 13. The CDR3 has 16 residues. As DNA, the CDR3 is TGTGCCAGCAGCCAACCCCGACAGGGGGTCGGGGATGAGCAGTTCTTC. Translating gives CASSQPRQGVGDEQFF.

This chain uses TRBV29-1 with TRBJ2-7, with 9 bases that match TRBD1. The length of the CDR3 is 13 residues. The germline V gene has CDR1 SQVTM and CDR2 ANQGSEA. V was clipped by 5 bases and J by 3 bases; unmatched bases: 5. CDR3 sequence reads: CSVTVTGGYEQYF. The CDR3 DNA is TGCAGCGTTACCGTGACAGGGGGCTACGAGCAGTACTTC.

The chain links TRBV11-3 to TRBJ1-6; a weak D match, TRBD1 (5 bases). From germline, CDR1 is SGHNT and CDR2 YENEEA. The CDR3 has 16 amino acids. V lost 1 base to trimming and J lost 0 bases, with 7 bases between them. Here the CDR3 reads CASSLVTASYNSPLHF. In nucleotides, the CDR3 is TGTGCCAGCAGCTTAGTGACAGCCTCCTATAATTCACCCCTCCACTTT.

This rearrangement joins TRBV2 to TRBJ2-1, with 10 bases matching TRBD2. This CDR3 comprises 14 residues. Trimming took 8 bases from V and 6 from J; bases not matched to a gene: 7. Germline CDR1 reads SNHLY; CDR2 reads FYNNEI. CDR3 in amino acids: CASWSGGVGNEQFF. The CDR3 DNA reads TGTGCCAGCTGGAGCGGGGGGGTCGGCAATGAGCAGTTCTTC. Full variable domain (missing parts from reference TRBV2 and TRBJ2-1): EPEVTQTPSHQVTQMGQEVILRCVPISNHLYFYWYRQILGQKVEFLVSFYNNEISEKSEIFDDQFSVERPDGSNFTLKIRSTKLEDSAMYFCASWSGGVGNEQFFGPGTRLTVL.

The DNA of the CDR3 is TGTGCCAGCAGCAAAAAGGGACACCTTTTCCCCTACGAGCAGTACTTC. Its translation: CASSKKGHLFPYEQYF. The chain has TRBV21-1 and TRBJ2-7; the table's D call, TRBD1, has no DNA check behind it. TRBV21-1 is described as a pseudogene. This CDR3 contains 16 residues.

This rearrangement joins TRBV27 to TRBJ1-2; TRBD1 agrees at 8 bases. This CDR3 contains 14 residues. Trimming cost V 3 bases and J 5 bases; bases outside gene matches: 5. Per germline, CDR1 MNHEY and CDR2 SMNVEV (reference sequence). This CDR3 is CASSFNRGVYGYTF. CDR3 bases: TGTGCCAGCAGTTTTAACAGGGGGGTATATGGCTACACCTTC.

The chain is built from TRBV4-2 and TRBJ2-1, with a possible D match to TRBD1 (6 bases). The CDR3 is 16 residues long. Germline CDR1 LGHNA, CDR2 YNFKEQ. Trimming took 3 bases from V and 0 from J, leaving 12 bases between them. CDR3 DNA: TGTGCCAGCAGCCAGCTTGGGGGCCTCTCCTACAATGAGCAGTTCTTC. Residues: CASSQLGGLSYNEQFF.